One and the same sample provided the 4 T cell receptor beta chains below, sequenced in a study of shared clonotypes between healthy human individuals. Using immunoSEQ multiplex PCR, the repertoire was profiled, and TCRdb retains in-frame clones only, with some absent. The repertoire has around 600,000 clones, 95% to 98% of them found once; the top ten carry approximately 0.3%. CD45RO-negative, CCR7-selected cells formed the naive CD8 fraction, which excluded terminally differentiated effector memory CD45RA+ cells. The sample was naive CD8+ T cells sorted from blood. These receptor sequences come from a man aged 25 to 40 in good health.

This clone was seen just once. The chain couples TRBV2 to TRBJ1-1, with TRBD1 matching over 7 bases. Germline assignment: CDR1 SNHLY and CDR2 FYNNEI. The CDR3 is made up of 17 amino acids. Trimming at V came to 9 bases and at J to 5 bases, leaving 21 bases not matched to a gene. In nucleotides, the CDR3 is TGTGCCAGAGAACCCGCGGGGGGACAGACCCGAGCAACTGAAGCTTTCTTT. Its protein product is CAREPAGGQTRATEAFF.

The chain employs TRBV9 and TRBJ2-3, with a tentative D call TRBD2 (6 bases). The CDR3 extends over 13 amino acids. Looked up from germline, CDR1 is SGDLS and CDR2 is YYNGEE. V shed 3 bases and J shed 4 bases, with 9 bases lying between them. CDR3 amino acids: CASSASGADTQYF. Here the CDR3 DNA reads TGTGCCAGCAGCGCCTCGGGGGCAGATACGCAGTATTTT.

CDR3 in DNA: TGTGCCAGCAGTCGACTCGGGACAGACAACACCGGGGAGCTGTTTTTT. This sequence encodes CASSRLGTDNTGELFF. The genes are TRBV27 and TRBJ2-2; 7 bases line up with TRBD1. V dropped 5 bases and J dropped 2; count of bases not matched to a gene: 8. Germline V gene lookup returns CDR1 MNHEY and CDR2 SMNVEV (reference sequence). This CDR3 has 16 amino acids.

The genes are TRBV7-9 and TRBJ2-7; D call uncertain. The CDR3 contains 12 residues. V dropped 6 bases and J dropped 3 bases, with 9 bases sitting between them. Germline-derived CDR1 and CDR2 are SEHNR and FQNEAQ (reference sequence). The DNA of the CDR3 is TGTGCCAGCAGTTTAACTCACTACGAGCAGTACTTC. Translation gives CASSLTHYEQYF.